Each of the 25 T cell receptor beta chains below was sequenced from the same sample in a study of cytomegalovirus exposure and HLA in healthy donors. TCRdb keeps only in-frame clones here, not all; method: immunoSEQ multiplex PCR. The sample has some 48,000 clones, just over 85% seen once. The sequenced material came from PBMCs. Receptor source: a woman aged 25-40 years in good health and CMV-seronegative.

The genes are TRBV7-8 and TRBJ1-1; D possibly corresponds to TRBD1 (5 bases). The V and J ends lost 2 bases and 5 bases respectively, with 12 bases between them. The CDR3 covers 14 residues. Germline V gives CDR1 SGHVS, CDR2 FQNEAQ. Here the CDR3 reads CASSLKEGRTEAFF. The CDR3 DNA sequence: TGTGCCAGCAGCTTAAAGGAGGGACGAACTGAAGCTTTCTTT.

The V and J genes are TRBV27 and TRBJ2-7; tentatively, D is TRBD1 (6 bases). With 6 bases removed from V and 0 bases from J, the gap between germline ends came to 9 bases. CDR1 and CDR2 from the germline V gene are MNHEY and SMNVEV (reference sequence). CDR3 length equals 13 residues. The CDR3 region is CASRRGFSYEQYF. The CDR3 DNA reads as TGTGCCAGCAGGAGGGGGTTCTCCTACGAGCAGTACTTC.

The chain recombines TRBV10-3 with TRBJ2-2, with 7 nucleotides matching TRBD1. The ends lost 4 bases at V and 4 bases at J; junction bases unmatched: 6. Looked up from germline, CDR1 is ENHRY and CDR2 is SYGVKD. The CDR3 is made up of 15 amino acids. The CDR3 sequence: CAISAGTARTGELFF. The CDR3 coding sequence is TGTGCCATCAGTGCGGGGACAGCACGCACCGGGGAGCTGTTTTTT.

The rearrangement uses TRBV11-2 and TRBJ2-1, with D possibly TRBD1 on 5 matching bases. The CDR3 consists of 13 residues. Trimming took off 8 bases at V and 3 bases at J, with 11 bases between the two ends. From germline, CDR1 is SGHAT and CDR2 FQNNGV. CDR3 sequence (DNA): TGTGCCAGCGGTACAGGCGACTACAATGAGCAGTTCTTC. Protein sequence: CASGTGDYNEQFF.

The chain combines TRBV5-1 with TRBJ2-7; 9 bases map to TRBD1. Per germline, CDR1 SGHRS and CDR2 YFSETQ. The CDR3 is 15 residues long. The V gene end was trimmed by 4 bases and the J gene end by 0 bases; junction bases not matched to a gene: 5. DNA of the CDR3: TGCGCCAGCAGCCCGGACAGGGGATTCTCCTACGAGCAGTACTTC. This encodes CASSPDRGFSYEQYF.

The V call is TRBV19, the J call TRBJ2-7, with 10 positions matching TRBD2. This CDR3 has 15 amino acids. Germline values: CDR1 LNHDA, CDR2 SQIVND (reference sequence). Losses at the gene ends were 5 bases for V and 0 bases for J; bases not matched to a gene: 4. CDR3 coding DNA: TGTGCCAGTAGTTTAGCGGGAGGACCCTCCTACGAGCAGTACTTC. This encodes CASSLAGGPSYEQYF.

The CDR3 reads CASSPTLAGDSEQYF. The CDR3 bases are TGTGCCAGCAGCCCTACGCTAGCGGGAGACAGCGAGCAGTACTTC. V usage is TRBV11-2 and J usage is TRBJ2-7; 10 bases fit TRBD2. The CDR3 length is 15 residues. In germline, CDR1 is SGHAT, CDR2 FQNNGV. Losses at the gene ends were 5 bases for V and 6 bases for J; bases not matched to a gene: 10.

The J gene is TRBJ2-3, the V gene TRBV11-3; D is undetermined. Germline V gives CDR1 SGHNT, CDR2 YENEEA. V dropped 5 bases and J dropped 1 base, with 7 bases sitting between them. The CDR3 is made up of 13 amino acids. In DNA, the CDR3 is TGTGCCAGCAGCCCCCGGGGCACAGATACGCAGTATTTT. Amino acid sequence: CASSPRGTDTQYF.

The chain uses TRBV7-2 and TRBJ2-2, with 12 positions matching TRBD2. Germline V lookup: CDR1 SGHTA, CDR2 FQGNSA. Trimming cost V 1 base and J 1 base; bases outside gene matches: 4. CDR3 length equals 18 residues. The chain's CDR3 is CASSLVGLAGRNTGELFF. The DNA for the CDR3 is TGTGCCAGCAGCTTAGTAGGACTAGCGGGAAGGAACACCGGGGAGCTGTTTTTT.

The chain recombines TRBV9 with TRBJ2-1, with 9 bases fitting TRBD2. This CDR3 spans 15 amino acids. V was clipped by 4 bases and J by 7 bases; unmatched bases: 9. Germline assignment: CDR1 SGDLS and CDR2 YYNGEE. Here the CDR3 DNA reads TGTGCCAGCAGCCTCGTTAGCGGGAGCGGTAATGAGCAGTTCTTC. Amino acids: CASSLVSGSGNEQFF. The full variable domain, with the rest looked up from reference TRBV9 and TRBJ2-1, is DSGVTQTPKHLITATGQRVTLRCSPRSGDLSVYWYQQSLDQGLQFLIQYYNGEERAKGNILERFSAQQFPDLHSELNLSSLELGDSALYFCASSLVSGSGNEQFFGPGTRLTVL.

This chain connects TRBV19 to TRBJ2-5, with 9 bases identical to TRBD1. The germline CDR1 and CDR2 sequences are LNHDA and SQIVND (reference sequence). This CDR3 region has 19 residues. Trimming removed 4 bases from V and 1 base from J; junction bases left unmatched: 16. This CDR3 is CASSTLFSGTGTFQETQYF. Here the CDR3 DNA reads TGTGCCAGTAGTACACTATTTTCCGGGACAGGGACCTTCCAAGAGACCCAGTACTTC.

This clone was seen a few times. This rearrangement joins TRBV10-1 to TRBJ2-5; 7 bases are shared with TRBD2. The CDR3 has 11 amino acids. Losses at the gene ends were 9 bases for V and 4 bases for J; bases not matched to a gene: 2. The V gene's germline CDR1 is WNHNN and CDR2 SYGVQD (reference sequence). The CDR3 coding sequence is TGCGCCAGGGTAGCGGGAGAGACCCAGTACTTC. It codes for CARVAGETQYF.

The CDR3 bases are TGTGCCAGCATAAAAGATCGGGGGGCTGGCGGGGAGCTGTTTTTT. Protein product: CASIKDRGAGGELFF. The V and J genes are TRBV2 and TRBJ2-2; D perhaps matches TRBD2 (7 bases). The CDR3 loop spans 15 amino acids. V was trimmed by 7 bases and J by 7 bases, leaving 19 bases between them. CDR1 SNHLY and CDR2 FYNNEI come from the germline V gene.

J is TRBJ2-3 and V is TRBV19; the D is unclear. This CDR3 region has 13 residues. V lost 2 bases, J lost 4 bases, and 7 bases lay in between. Germline values: CDR1 LNHDA, CDR2 SQIVND (reference sequence). The CDR3: CASSIQASDTQYF. CDR3 nucleotide sequence: TGTGCCAGTAGTATACAGGCTTCAGATACGCAGTATTTT.

The genes are TRBV4-1 and TRBJ2-7, with 7 positions matching TRBD2. The germline gives CDR1 MGHRA, CDR2 YSYEKL. The CDR3 has 13 residues. Trimming at V came to 1 base and at J to 4 bases, leaving 1 base not matched to a gene. CDR3 bases: TGCGCCAGCAGCCAAGCTAGCGGATACGAGCAGTACTTC. Protein: CASSQASGYEQYF.

This chain joins TRBV27 and TRBJ2-7; TRBD2 agrees at 11 bases. In germline, CDR1 is MNHEY, CDR2 SMNVEV (reference sequence). V dropped 6 bases and J dropped 0; count of bases not matched to a gene: 7. This CDR3 contains 16 residues. CDR3 region: CASRMRTSGLSYEQYF. The CDR3 DNA reads TGTGCCAGCAGAATGCGGACTAGCGGGCTCTCCTACGAGCAGTACTTC.

The chain couples TRBV5-6 to TRBJ2-3; 8 positions match TRBD2. This CDR3 has 14 amino acids. V shed 7 bases and J 5 bases; nucleotides not matched to a gene: 9. The V gene's germline CDR1 is SGHDT and CDR2 YYEEEE. In DNA form, the CDR3 reads TGTGCCAGCCGCTGGACGGGAGGGAGAGATACGCAGTATTTT. This sequence encodes CASRWTGGRDTQYF.

V and J are TRBV28 and TRBJ2-7, with D possibly TRBD2 on 6 matching bases. CDR3 length: 14 amino acids. Trimming stripped 4 bases from V and 0 bases from J, with 10 bases between. Germline CDR1 and CDR2: MDHEN and SYDVKM. CDR3 region: CASSWERVSYEQYF. CDR3 nucleotides: TGTGCCAGCAGTTGGGAGCGGGTCTCCTACGAGCAGTACTTC.

Comment on this clone: A much larger clone sits a single nucleotide away, making a read error possible. The chain combines TRBV2 with TRBJ2-7; 8 bases are shared with TRBD2. Germline V gene data show CDR1 as SNHLY and CDR2 as FYNNEI. V gave up 2 bases and J gave up 5 bases; unmatched junction bases: 5. The CDR3 has 14 residues. The DNA of the CDR3 is TGTGCCAGCAGTGAAAGGCGGGAGGCAGACGAGCAGTACTTC. It yields the protein CASSERREADEQYF.

The chain carries TRBV14 and TRBJ2-7, with a weak D call TRBD2 (6 bases). Trimming cost V 0 bases and J 2 bases, with 8 bases left between them. Per the germline V gene, CDR1 is SGHDN and CDR2 is FVKESK. This CDR3 region has 14 residues. The CDR3 nucleotides are TGTGCCAGCAGCCAAGATCCTAGCGCCTACGAGCAGTACTTC. It codes for CASSQDPSAYEQYF. Combining the CDR3 with reference TRBV14 and TRBJ2-7 gives the whole variable domain EAGVTQFPSHSVIEKGQTVTLRCDPISGHDNLYWYRRVMGKEIKFLLHFVKESKQDESGMPNNRFLAERTGGTYSTLKVQPAELEDSGVYFCASSQDPSAYEQYFGPGTRLTVT.

The chain links TRBV28 to TRBJ1-4; D ambiguous. V gave up 5 bases and J gave up 10 bases, with 11 bases separating them. Germline lookup yields CDR1 MDHEN and CDR2 SYDVKM. CDR3 length equals 12 residues. The CDR3 here is CASSQDSGKLFF. The CDR3 bases are TGTGCCAGCAGTCAGGATTCCGGAAAACTGTTTTTT.

The CDR3 spells CASSLTREANEQFF. In DNA, the CDR3 is TGTGCCAGCAGCTTAACCAGGGAGGCCAATGAGCAGTTCTTC. The genes are TRBV7-3 and TRBJ2-1; D might be TRBD2 (6 bases). The CDR3 totals 14 residues. CDR1 is SGHTA, CDR2 FQGTGA, per germline. V lost 0 bases, J lost 6 bases, and 9 bases lay in between. Combining the CDR3 with reference TRBV7-3 and TRBJ2-1 gives the whole variable domain GAGVSQTPSNKVTEKGKYVELRCDPISGHTALYWYRQSLGQGPEFLIYFQGTGAADDSGLPNDRFFAVRPEGSVSTLKIQRTERGDSAVYLCASSLTREANEQFFGPGTRLTVL.

The CDR3 DNA reads TGTGCCAGCAGCTTGAGCCCGACAGGGAAAACTGAAGCTTTCTTT. Its protein product is CASSLSPTGKTEAFF. The chain links TRBV7-8 to TRBJ1-1, with 7 nucleotides matching TRBD1. The trim removed 3 bases at V and 5 bases at J, leaving 9 bases unmatched. The CDR3 is made up of 15 amino acids. Germline-derived CDR1 and CDR2 are SGHVS and FQNEAQ.

The rearrangement uses TRBV29-1 and TRBJ1-1; no clear D gene. This CDR3 is 11 amino acids long. The V end lost 7 bases, the J end lost 1 base, and 7 bases lay between the germline ends. Germline CDR1 SQVTM, CDR2 ANQGSEA. In DNA form, the CDR3 reads TGCAGCGACAGTCGGAACACTGAAGCTTTCTTT. It yields the protein CSDSRNTEAFF.

The sample holds one count of this clone. The chain uses TRBV27 and TRBJ2-2, with 11 positions matching TRBD1. Trimming took 6 bases from V and 7 from J; bases not matched to a gene: 7. Germline V gene lookup returns CDR1 MNHEY and CDR2 SMNVEV (reference sequence). The length of the CDR3 is 15 residues. CDR3 coding DNA: TGTGCCAGCAGCGGACAGGGGGCTTTTATCGGGGAGCTGTTTTTT. Its protein product is CASSGQGAFIGELFF.